The clone carrying this T cell receptor beta chain was observed a handful of times. The target antigen is unknown. This CDR3 has 14 amino acids. V lost 0 bases and J 5 bases, leaving 10 bases between the germline ends. Per germline, CDR1 MNHEY and CDR2 SVGAGI. The data are from a study of response to subunit inactivated influenza vaccine. The study, taken as a whole, reports: New T cells are recruited in small numbers by each seasonal influenza vaccination, according to the authors' suggestion.

A single record per CDR3 protein comes from TCRdb applying MiXCR to the RT-PCR reads. The sample consists of some 480,000 distinct CDR3 sequences, over 9.5% of them appearing once. The chain employs TRBV6-5 and TRBJ2-5; no definite D call. The sequence derives from a man in his fifties or sixties who received an inactivated influenza vaccine. Sample: PBMCs from blood, taken about 40 days after vaccination. The CDR3 nucleotides are TGTGCCAGCAGTTACTCGAGACCTGGGGAGACCCAGTACTTC. Its translation: CASSYSRPGETQYF.